The T cell receptor beta chain under discussion was sequenced for a study of T cell responses to AZD1222 COVID-19 vaccine. Study-level findings and limits: Sampling captured repertoires only after the peak T cell response. White British ancestry dominated among donors, who included more females, and clonal diversity was possibly underestimated.

The CDR3 extends over 13 amino acids. The ends were cut back, 5 bases at V and 2 bases at J, with 8 bases in the middle. CDR1 KGHSH and CDR2 LQKENI come from the germline V gene. As concerns this clone: What it binds is not known.

Produced via immunoSEQ multiplex PCR; TCRdb's table is partial and in-frame only. Here the sample spans about 86,000 clones, around nine tenths being singletons. The chain has TRBV18 and TRBJ2-3; unclear D gene. Sequencing was performed on peripheral blood, taken 28 days after the second AZD1222 dose. The receptor was isolated from an adult who received the AZD1222 COVID-19 vaccine. CDR3 amino acids: CASSDRLTDTQYF. CDR3 DNA sequence: TGTGCCAGCTCAGATCGCCTCACAGATACGCAGTATTTT.